This T cell receptor beta chain derives from a study of shared clonotypes between healthy human individuals. Whole-study context: Each donor's CD4 naive and CD4 memory cells filled three plates apiece, CD8 naive two, and CD8 memory one. General observations from the study: Sequencing depth was expected to influence donor clonotype sharing.

There were no recent acute infections or vaccinations among the donors, who were healthy HIV-negative adults. A remark on this clone: Its antigen is currently unknown.

Once extracted for a subset, genomic DNA was divided evenly among several immunoSEQ plates. Some clones are missing from TCRdb's copy, which holds only in-frame ones; the method was immunoSEQ multiplex PCR. The sample yields roughly 2.5 million clones, over 85% seen once. V lost 0 bases, J lost 9 bases, and 12 bases lay in between. The CDR3 is made up of 15 amino acids. Germline CDR1 reads MNHEY; CDR2 reads SVGAGI. The clonotype originates from a man aged 18 to 30 in good health. Sequences were obtained from naive CD4+ T cells sorted from blood. The subset: CD45RA+ positively selected. V and J are TRBV6-5 and TRBJ1-6; D is unclear. The CDR3 reads CASSYSAPGTSPLHF. CDR3 sequence (DNA): TGTGCCAGCAGTTACTCGGCTCCGGGAACTTCACCCCTCCACTTT.